The clone carrying this T cell receptor beta chain was seen at least ten times. No antigen is known for it. The data belong to a study of early T cells in non-severe SARS-CoV-2 infection. Study in general: Sequencing was performed on bulk RNA from unsorted whole blood, leaving chains unpaired. Study findings and constraints: VDJdb matching, biased toward anti-spike CD8 responses, missed private and CD4 specificities.

Individual cDNA molecules each received unique molecular identifiers attached to them. TCRdb ran MiXCR on the 5' RACE reads and lists one entry per CDR3 protein. The sample has some 52,000 distinct CDR3 sequences, about 8.2% seen once. CDR1 and CDR2 (germline): SGHVS, FNYEAQ. V lost 1 base and J 7 bases, leaving 10 bases between the germline ends. The CDR3 is made up of 13 amino acids. Sequenced: whole blood. This receptor was obtained from an adult who was a healthcare worker with PCR-confirmed SARS-CoV-2 infection or an uninfected control (not recorded which). The rearrangement uses TRBV7-6 and TRBJ1-2; D perhaps matches TRBD1 (5 bases). As DNA, the CDR3 is TGTGCCAGCAGCTTAGACAGGTCCGTTGGCTACACCTTC. Translating it yields CASSLDRSVGYTF. Drawing the rest from reference TRBV7-6 and TRBJ1-2, the complete variable domain is GAGVSQSPRYKVTKRGQDVALRCDPISGHVSLYWYRQALGQGPEFLTYFNYEAQQDKSGLPNDRFSAERPEGSISTLTIQRTEQRDSAMYRCASSLDRSVGYTFGSGTRLTVV.